A selection of T cell receptor beta chains follows, all from one sample in a study of beta chain features in type 1 diabetes. Clones were read by immunoSEQ multiplex PCR, and TCRdb kept only the in-frame ones, dropping some. The sample records roughly 450,000 clones, more than 11% being singletons. The source material was naive CD4+ T cells from blood. The source of these receptors is a man aged 25-45 years in good health. Both conserved end residues are part of each CDR3. The order of the fields is clone size, D gene, J gene, V gene, CDR3 DNA, CDR3 protein. A D gene is named only where the DNA matches it firmly. Only some rows state a clone size, as once, few, many or a class for expanded clones.

abundance: few; d_gene: TRBD1; j_gene: TRBJ2-1; v_gene: TRBV6-1; CDR3nt: TGTGCCAGCAGTGAGCCGGGACAGGGTGATGAGCAGTTCTTC; CDR3aa: CASSEPGQGDEQFF
abundance: -; d_gene: -; j_gene: TRBJ1-2; v_gene: TRBV6-5; CDR3nt: TGCGCCATTGGGGCAGGGAGGTCCTATGGCTACACCTTC; CDR3aa: CAIGAGRSYGYTF
abundance: few; d_gene: -; j_gene: TRBJ2-5; v_gene: TRBV11-2; CDR3nt: TGTGCCAGCAGCCCGACTAGTTCGGAGACCCAGTACTTC; CDR3aa: CASSPTSSETQYF
abundance: few; d_gene: -; j_gene: TRBJ2-6; v_gene: TRBV6-5; CDR3nt: TGTGCCAGCACCCTGGTAGGTGGGGCCAACGTCCTGACTTTC; CDR3aa: CASTLVGGANVLTF
abundance: -; d_gene: TRBD2; j_gene: TRBJ2-1; v_gene: TRBV6-5; CDR3nt: TGTGCCAGCAGCTCGGGGGGGCTCCCCTACAATGAGCAGTTCTTC; CDR3aa: CASSSGGLPYNEQFF
abundance: -; d_gene: -; j_gene: TRBJ2-1; v_gene: TRBV30; CDR3nt: TGTGCCTGGGGTTGGGGCGAGCGGAACTACAATGAGCAGTTCTTC; CDR3aa: CAWGWGERNYNEQFF
abundance: few; d_gene: -; j_gene: TRBJ2-1; v_gene: TRBV7-9; CDR3nt: TGTGCCAGCAGCTTGGGACGCCTTGGGGATGAGCAGTTCTTC; CDR3aa: CASSLGRLGDEQFF
abundance: few; d_gene: -; j_gene: TRBJ2-5; v_gene: TRBV9; CDR3nt: TGTGCCAGCAGCGTAGATGGTTGGTCGACCCAGTACTTC; CDR3aa: CASSVDGWSTQYF
abundance: -; d_gene: -; j_gene: TRBJ1-1; v_gene: TRBV6-4; CDR3nt: TGTGCCAGCAGCTCGGGGGGAAGGACTGAAGCTTTCTTT; CDR3aa: CASSSGGRTEAFF
abundance: -; d_gene: TRBD2; j_gene: TRBJ2-3; v_gene: TRBV6-5; CDR3nt: TGTGCCAGCAGTTCTCCTAGCGGCAACACAGATACGCAGTATTTT; CDR3aa: CASSSPSGNTDTQYF
abundance: few; d_gene: -; j_gene: TRBJ1-2; v_gene: TRBV9; CDR3nt: TGTGCCAGCAGCCGCCAAGATTATAACTATGGCTACACCTTC; CDR3aa: CASSRQDYNYGYTF
abundance: -; d_gene: -; j_gene: TRBJ2-7; v_gene: TRBV7-2; CDR3nt: TGTGCCAGCAGCCTCACCCCGGGGACACCACCGGGCGAGCAGTACTTC; CDR3aa: CASSLTPGTPPGEQYF
abundance: -; d_gene: -; j_gene: TRBJ2-5; v_gene: TRBV11-2; CDR3nt: TGTGCCAGCACCCGAAGCTGGCGGCGACGGGAGACCCAGTACTTC; CDR3aa: CASTRSWRRRETQYF
abundance: few; d_gene: -; j_gene: TRBJ2-6; v_gene: TRBV4-1; CDR3nt: TGCGCCAGCAGCCACGTTAGCTCTGGGGCCAACGTCCTGACTTTC; CDR3aa: CASSHVSSGANVLTF
abundance: -; d_gene: TRBD1; j_gene: TRBJ2-3; v_gene: TRBV10-3; CDR3nt: TGTGCCATTTCCCAGGGGGGCACAGATACGCAGTATTTT; CDR3aa: CAISQGGTDTQYF
abundance: -; d_gene: -; j_gene: TRBJ2-5; v_gene: TRBV7-9; CDR3nt: TGTGCCAGCAGCTTACTCAGCACCGTCCAAGAGACCCAGTACTTC; CDR3aa: CASSLLSTVQETQYF
abundance: -; d_gene: TRBD1; j_gene: TRBJ1-1; v_gene: TRBV19; CDR3nt: TGTGCCAGTAGTCGCGTGGGACAGGGACCCGAGAAGTTCTTT; CDR3aa: CASSRVGQGPEKFF
abundance: -; d_gene: -; j_gene: TRBJ1-2; v_gene: TRBV30; CDR3nt: TGTGCCTGGAGTCCCTCCCGGGCGGGCTACACCTTC; CDR3aa: CAWSPSRAGYTF
abundance: -; d_gene: -; j_gene: TRBJ2-1; v_gene: TRBV7-2; CDR3nt: TGTGCCAGCAGCTCCGTGCGGCCGCTCTCCTACAATGAGCAGTTCTTC; CDR3aa: CASSSVRPLSYNEQFF
abundance: many; d_gene: -; j_gene: TRBJ2-3; v_gene: TRBV29-1; CDR3nt: TGCAGCGGAGAGCTCCGGGATACGCAGTATTTT; CDR3aa: CSGELRDTQYF
abundance: -; d_gene: -; j_gene: TRBJ2-2; v_gene: TRBV2; CDR3nt: TGTGCCAGCAGCCGAGGACCTTTGGGGTCCGGGGAGCTGTTTTTT; CDR3aa: CASSRGPLGSGELFF
abundance: -; d_gene: -; j_gene: TRBJ2-5; v_gene: TRBV11-1; CDR3nt: TGTGCCAGCAGCTTACCATGGGCAATGAGACAACAAGAGACCCAGTACTTC; CDR3aa: CASSLPWAMRQQETQYF
abundance: -; d_gene: -; j_gene: TRBJ2-3; v_gene: TRBV7-8; CDR3nt: TGTGCCAGCAGCTTAGCGCGAGGGGGGTTAAGCACAGATACGCAGTATTTT; CDR3aa: CASSLARGGLSTDTQYF
abundance: few; d_gene: -; j_gene: TRBJ1-1; v_gene: TRBV10-3; CDR3nt: TGTGCCATCAGTGGGGATAAGGGGATGAACACTGAAGCTTTCTTT; CDR3aa: CAISGDKGMNTEAFF
abundance: few; d_gene: -; j_gene: TRBJ2-2; v_gene: TRBV5-1; CDR3nt: TGCGCCAGCAGCTTGGGTTCCAGGTCAGACACCGGGGAGCTGTTTTTT; CDR3aa: CASSLGSRSDTGELFF
abundance: -; d_gene: -; j_gene: TRBJ2-6; v_gene: TRBV6-5; CDR3nt: TGTGCTATGACTGGGGCCAACGTCCTGACTTTC; CDR3aa: CAMTGANVLTF
abundance: -; d_gene: -; j_gene: TRBJ1-2; v_gene: TRBV30; CDR3nt: TGTGCCTGGAGTCCGGGAATTTATGGCTACACCTTC; CDR3aa: CAWSPGIYGYTF
abundance: few; d_gene: TRBD2; j_gene: TRBJ2-2; v_gene: TRBV9; CDR3nt: TGTGCCAGCAGCGTAAGCATAGGGGTAGCGGGACATAACACCGGGGAGCTGTTTTTT; CDR3aa: CASSVSIGVAGHNTGELFF
abundance: few; d_gene: -; j_gene: TRBJ1-6; v_gene: TRBV4-3; CDR3nt: TGCGCCAGCAGCCAAGTTATGGTTTCACCCCTCCACTTT; CDR3aa: CASSQVMVSPLHF
abundance: -; d_gene: -; j_gene: TRBJ2-5; v_gene: TRBV7-2; CDR3nt: TGTGCCAGCAGCTTAGATGGTCAGCCTCAAGAGACCCAGTACTTC; CDR3aa: CASSLDGQPQETQYF
abundance: -; d_gene: TRBD2; j_gene: TRBJ2-1; v_gene: TRBV9; CDR3nt: TGTGCCAGCAGCGCCGGACTAGCGGGAGGCGATGAGCAGTTCTTC; CDR3aa: CASSAGLAGGDEQFF
abundance: many; d_gene: -; j_gene: TRBJ1-3; v_gene: TRBV7-9; CDR3nt: TGTGCCAGCTCGACTGGACCTGGAAACACCATATATTTT; CDR3aa: CASSTGPGNTIYF
abundance: -; d_gene: -; j_gene: TRBJ2-4; v_gene: TRBV5-1; CDR3nt: TGCGCCAGCCGGGACAATTTCTGGGTGGACAAAAACATTCAGTACTTC; CDR3aa: CASRDNFWVDKNIQYF
abundance: -; d_gene: -; j_gene: TRBJ1-5; v_gene: TRBV7-9; CDR3nt: TGTGCCAGCAGCTTAGGTGTAGGAGGGCGCAATCAGCCCCAGCATTTT; CDR3aa: CASSLGVGGRNQPQHF
abundance: -; d_gene: -; j_gene: TRBJ2-2; v_gene: TRBV4-3; CDR3nt: TGCGCCAGCAGCCAAGATATGGGGAGGGGGGAGCTGTTTTTT; CDR3aa: CASSQDMGRGELFF
abundance: -; d_gene: -; j_gene: TRBJ2-6; v_gene: TRBV19; CDR3nt: TGTGCCAGTAGGCCAAGGGTCACTGGGGCCAACGTCCTGACTTTC; CDR3aa: CASRPRVTGANVLTF
abundance: -; d_gene: TRBD1; j_gene: TRBJ1-1; v_gene: TRBV2; CDR3nt: TGTGCCAGCAGTGAAAGGGACAGAGCTTTCTTT; CDR3aa: CASSERDRAFF
abundance: few; d_gene: TRBD2; j_gene: TRBJ2-5; v_gene: TRBV15; CDR3nt: TGTGCCACCAGCACTGCGGGGACTAGCCAAGAGACCCAGTACTTC; CDR3aa: CATSTAGTSQETQYF
abundance: -; d_gene: -; j_gene: TRBJ2-5; v_gene: TRBV5-4; CDR3nt: TGTGCCAGCAGCTTGGGAACTAACCAAGAGACCCAGTACTTC; CDR3aa: CASSLGTNQETQYF
abundance: -; d_gene: TRBD1; j_gene: TRBJ2-5; v_gene: TRBV29-1; CDR3nt: TGCAGCGTTGGACCCGGGACAGGGCGGGAGACCCAGTACTTC; CDR3aa: CSVGPGTGRETQYF
abundance: -; d_gene: -; j_gene: TRBJ2-2; v_gene: TRBV9; CDR3nt: TGTGCCAGCAGTAACCCTTCGGGGGCCGGGGAGCTGTTTTTT; CDR3aa: CASSNPSGAGELFF
abundance: few; d_gene: -; j_gene: TRBJ2-3; v_gene: TRBV5-6; CDR3nt: TGTGCCAGCACCCCCGCAACAGGGACAGATACGCAGTATTTT; CDR3aa: CASTPATGTDTQYF
abundance: few; d_gene: TRBD1; j_gene: TRBJ2-7; v_gene: TRBV27; CDR3nt: TGTGCCATCGGACGGAGACAGGGGATGGACGAGCAGTACTTC; CDR3aa: CAIGRRQGMDEQYF
abundance: -; d_gene: -; j_gene: TRBJ1-1; v_gene: TRBV29-1; CDR3nt: TGCAGCGTTGTTGGGGAGGTCACTGAAGCTTTCTTT; CDR3aa: CSVVGEVTEAFF
abundance: few; d_gene: -; j_gene: TRBJ2-1; v_gene: TRBV9; CDR3nt: TGTGCCAGCAGCGTGGACCCCCCGGCAAGCGGCAATGAGCAGTTCTTC; CDR3aa: CASSVDPPASGNEQFF
abundance: -; d_gene: -; j_gene: TRBJ1-2; v_gene: TRBV29-1; CDR3nt: TGCAGCGTTGAAGGGGGGACGGATGGAGGCTATGGCTACACCTTC; CDR3aa: CSVEGGTDGGYGYTF
abundance: -; d_gene: TRBD1; j_gene: TRBJ1-6; v_gene: TRBV7-8; CDR3nt: TGTGCCAGCAGCTTGGACAGGGATTCACCCCTCCACTTT; CDR3aa: CASSLDRDSPLHF
abundance: few; d_gene: -; j_gene: TRBJ2-1; v_gene: TRBV10-1; CDR3nt: TGCGCCAGCAGTGACAGGGCTAATGAGCAGTTCTTC; CDR3aa: CASSDRANEQFF
abundance: few; d_gene: TRBD1; j_gene: TRBJ1-1; v_gene: TRBV7-2; CDR3nt: TGTGCCAGCAGCTGGACCCGGGGCAGGGGGATGACTGAAGCTTTCTTT; CDR3aa: CASSWTRGRGMTEAFF
abundance: few; d_gene: TRBD2; j_gene: TRBJ2-5; v_gene: TRBV27; CDR3nt: TGTGCCAGCCAGGGACTAGCGGTCCGAGGGGAGACCCAGTACTTC; CDR3aa: CASQGLAVRGETQYF
abundance: few; d_gene: -; j_gene: TRBJ1-5; v_gene: TRBV9; CDR3nt: TGTGCCAGCAGCTTAGGAGTTGATAGCAATCAGCCCCAGCATTTT; CDR3aa: CASSLGVDSNQPQHF
abundance: once; d_gene: -; j_gene: TRBJ2-7; v_gene: TRBV7-6; CDR3nt: TGTGCCAGCAGCTTCGGGGGCGCCCTCTCCTACGAGCAGTACTTC; CDR3aa: CASSFGGALSYEQYF
abundance: -; d_gene: -; j_gene: TRBJ1-2; v_gene: TRBV28; CDR3nt: TGTGCCAGCAGTCGCCGGGCTCCCGTGGGCTACACCTTC; CDR3aa: CASSRRAPVGYTF
abundance: -; d_gene: TRBD1; j_gene: TRBJ1-4; v_gene: TRBV7-9; CDR3nt: TGTGCCAGCAGCAGCGGACAGGGGTACGAAAAACTGTTTTTT; CDR3aa: CASSSGQGYEKLFF
abundance: -; d_gene: -; j_gene: TRBJ1-3; v_gene: TRBV29-1; CDR3nt: TGCAGCGTTGACAGTGGAAACACCATATATTTT; CDR3aa: CSVDSGNTIYF